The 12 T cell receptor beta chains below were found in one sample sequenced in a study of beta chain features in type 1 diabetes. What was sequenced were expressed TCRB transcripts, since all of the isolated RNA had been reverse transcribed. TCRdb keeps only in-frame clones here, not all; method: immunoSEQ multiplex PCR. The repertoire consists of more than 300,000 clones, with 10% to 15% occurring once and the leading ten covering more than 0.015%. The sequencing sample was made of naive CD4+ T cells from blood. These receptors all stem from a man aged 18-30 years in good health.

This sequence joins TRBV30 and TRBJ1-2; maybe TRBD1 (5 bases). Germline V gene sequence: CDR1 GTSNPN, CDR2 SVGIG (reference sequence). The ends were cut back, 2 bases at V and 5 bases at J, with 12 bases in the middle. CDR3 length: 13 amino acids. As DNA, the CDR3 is TGTGCCTGGAGTCCAGGGCCAACGTATGGCTACACCTTC. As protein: CAWSPGPTYGYTF.

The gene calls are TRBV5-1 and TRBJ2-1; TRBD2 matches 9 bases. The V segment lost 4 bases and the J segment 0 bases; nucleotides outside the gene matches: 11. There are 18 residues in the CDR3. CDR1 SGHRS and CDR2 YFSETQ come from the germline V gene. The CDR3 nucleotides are TGCGCCAGCAGCCCCGGGTTAGCGGGAGTCCGCTCCTACAATGAGCAGTTCTTC. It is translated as CASSPGLAGVRSYNEQFF.

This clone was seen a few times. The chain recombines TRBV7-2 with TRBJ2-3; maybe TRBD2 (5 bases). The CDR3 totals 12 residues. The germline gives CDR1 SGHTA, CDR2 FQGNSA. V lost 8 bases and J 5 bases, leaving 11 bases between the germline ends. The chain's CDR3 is CASEGLGDTQYF. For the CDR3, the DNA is TGTGCCAGCGAGGGATTGGGAGATACGCAGTATTTT.

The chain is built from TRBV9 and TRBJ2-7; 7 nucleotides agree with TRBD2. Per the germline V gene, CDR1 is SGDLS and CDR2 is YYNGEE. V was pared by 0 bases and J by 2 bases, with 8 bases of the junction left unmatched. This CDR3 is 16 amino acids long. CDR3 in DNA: TGTGCCAGCAGCGTAGGTCTAGCGGCGACCACCTACGAGCAGTACTTC. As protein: CASSVGLAATTYEQYF.

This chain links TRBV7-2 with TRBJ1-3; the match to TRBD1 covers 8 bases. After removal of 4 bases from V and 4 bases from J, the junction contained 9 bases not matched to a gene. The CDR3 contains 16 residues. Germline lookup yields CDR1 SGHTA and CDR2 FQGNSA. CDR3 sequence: CASSSHPDRGGNTIYF. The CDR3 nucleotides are TGTGCCAGCAGCTCCCACCCAGACAGGGGAGGAAACACCATATATTTT.

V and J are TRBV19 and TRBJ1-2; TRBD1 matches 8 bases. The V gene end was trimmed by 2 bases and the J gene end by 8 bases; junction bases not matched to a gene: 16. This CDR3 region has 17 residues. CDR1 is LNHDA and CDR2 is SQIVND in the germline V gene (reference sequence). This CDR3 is CASSIPSDRVIVNGYTF. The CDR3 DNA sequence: TGTGCCAGTAGTATACCGTCGGACAGGGTGATAGTCAACGGCTACACCTTC. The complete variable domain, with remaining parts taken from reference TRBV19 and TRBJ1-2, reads DGGITQSPKYLFRKEGQNVTLSCEQNLNHDAMYWYRQDPGQGLRLIYYSQIVNDFQKGDIAEGYSVSREKKESFPLTVTSAQKNPTAFYLCASSIPSDRVIVNGYTFGSGTRLTVV.

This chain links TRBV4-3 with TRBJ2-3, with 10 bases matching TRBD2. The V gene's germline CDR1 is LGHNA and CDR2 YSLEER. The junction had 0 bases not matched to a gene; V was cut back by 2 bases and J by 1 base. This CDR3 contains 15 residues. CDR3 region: CASSQLAGGTDTQYF. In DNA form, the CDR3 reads TGCGCCAGCAGCCAACTAGCGGGGGGCACAGATACGCAGTATTTT.

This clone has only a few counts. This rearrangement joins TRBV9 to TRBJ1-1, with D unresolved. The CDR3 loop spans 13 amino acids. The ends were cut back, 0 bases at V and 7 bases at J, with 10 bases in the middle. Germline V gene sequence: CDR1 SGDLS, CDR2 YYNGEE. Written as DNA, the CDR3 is TGTGCCAGCAGCGTAGGATCGGGAGGTGAAGCTTTCTTT. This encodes CASSVGSGGEAFF. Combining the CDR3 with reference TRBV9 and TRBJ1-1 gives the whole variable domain DSGVTQTPKHLITATGQRVTLRCSPRSGDLSVYWYQQSLDQGLQFLIQYYNGEERAKGNILERFSAQQFPDLHSELNLSSLELGDSALYFCASSVGSGGEAFFGQGTRLTVV.

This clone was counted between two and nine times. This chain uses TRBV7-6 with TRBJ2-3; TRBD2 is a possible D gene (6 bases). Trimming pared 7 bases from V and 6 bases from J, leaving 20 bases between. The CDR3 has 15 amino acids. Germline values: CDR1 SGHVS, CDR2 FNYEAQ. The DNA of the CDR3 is TGTGCCAGCACCCCGATTAGCGGCAGAAGGGATACGCAGTATTTT. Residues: CASTPISGRRDTQYF.

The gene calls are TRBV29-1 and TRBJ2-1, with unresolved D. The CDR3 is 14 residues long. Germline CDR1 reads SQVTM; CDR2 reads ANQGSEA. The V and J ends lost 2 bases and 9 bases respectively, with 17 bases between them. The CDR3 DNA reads TGCAGCGTTGAAAAAGTAGGTTTGGGCGCTGAGCAGTTCTTC. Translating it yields CSVEKVGLGAEQFF.

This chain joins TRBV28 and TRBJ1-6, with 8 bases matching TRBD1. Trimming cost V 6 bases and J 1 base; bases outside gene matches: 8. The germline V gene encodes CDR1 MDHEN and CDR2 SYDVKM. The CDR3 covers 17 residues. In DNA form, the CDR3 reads TGTGCCAGCAGCCGAGGACAGGGAAGATCCTATAATTCACCCCTCCACTTT. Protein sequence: CASSRGQGRSYNSPLHF. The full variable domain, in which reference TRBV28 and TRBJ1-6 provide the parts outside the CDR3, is DVKVTQSSRYLVKRTGEKVFLECVQDMDHENMFWYRQDPGLGLRLIYFSYDVKMKEKGDIPEGYSVSREKKERFSLILESASTNQTSMYLCASSRGQGRSYNSPLHFGNGTRLTVT.

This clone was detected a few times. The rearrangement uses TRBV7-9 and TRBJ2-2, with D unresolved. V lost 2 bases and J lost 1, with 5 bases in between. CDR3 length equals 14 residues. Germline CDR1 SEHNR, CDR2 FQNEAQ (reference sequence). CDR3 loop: CASSLRWNTGELFF. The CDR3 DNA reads TGTGCCAGCAGCTTACGTTGGAACACCGGGGAGCTGTTTTTT.